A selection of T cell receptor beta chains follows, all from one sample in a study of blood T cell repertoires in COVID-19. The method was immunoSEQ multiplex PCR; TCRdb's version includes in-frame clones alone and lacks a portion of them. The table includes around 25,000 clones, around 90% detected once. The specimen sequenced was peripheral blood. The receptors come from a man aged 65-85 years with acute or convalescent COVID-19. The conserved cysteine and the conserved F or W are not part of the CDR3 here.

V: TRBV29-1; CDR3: SADDRPMGTDTQY
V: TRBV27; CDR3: ASRTIAGGSDTQY
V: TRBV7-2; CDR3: ASSRLAGDEQF
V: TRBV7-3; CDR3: ASSLHRAETQY
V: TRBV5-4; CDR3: ASRRTETNYGYT
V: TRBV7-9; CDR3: ASSRLAGSTDTQY
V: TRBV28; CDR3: ASSYSGTGMF
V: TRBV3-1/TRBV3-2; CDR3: ASSQGGQGVERIQF
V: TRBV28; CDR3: ASSESGTGGWWTEAF
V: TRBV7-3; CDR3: ASSSRDFRDTQY
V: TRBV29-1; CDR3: SAEAGTGNTIY
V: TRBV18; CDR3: ASSHDRGGDSNQPQH
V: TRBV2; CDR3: ASNRQFNTEAF
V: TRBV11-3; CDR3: ASSLSPGSPLH
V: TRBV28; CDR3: ASRTSTDEKLF
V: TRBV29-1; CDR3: SVAGSSGANVLT
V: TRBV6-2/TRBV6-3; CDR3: ASSYPGQGGSNQNEKLF
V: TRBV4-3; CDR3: ASSQERASNEQF
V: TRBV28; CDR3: ASSPTGGGLNQPQH
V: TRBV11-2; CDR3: ASSLRSARGRYEQY
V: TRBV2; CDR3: ASDVAGGQDEQF
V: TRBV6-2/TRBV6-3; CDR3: ASSYVGSTDTQY
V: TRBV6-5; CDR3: ASSYAHSYYSPLH
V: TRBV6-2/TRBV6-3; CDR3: ASSYPFLDTQY
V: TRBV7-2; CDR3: ASSLGGDRSEAF
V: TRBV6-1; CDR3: ASSDLNRGDQPQH
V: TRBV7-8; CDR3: ASSSGGRAEDTQY
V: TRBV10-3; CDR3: ATRLAGGPGNEQF
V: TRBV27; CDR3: ASSYFIWGDWSSYEQY
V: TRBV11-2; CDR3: ASSAGGGGRNEKLF
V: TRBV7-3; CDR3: ASSLRLAGYNEQF
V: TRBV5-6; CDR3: ASSPNVVGVLFYEQY
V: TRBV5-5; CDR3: ASRLSQGGETQY
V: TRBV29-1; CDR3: SVLLESYEQY
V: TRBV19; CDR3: ASSMKGGVAGGPSGANVLT
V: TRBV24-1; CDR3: ATSDIGAF
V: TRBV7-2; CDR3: ASREELNQPQH
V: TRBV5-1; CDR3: ASSASPLAGEGELF
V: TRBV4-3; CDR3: ASSRTLAVSYNEQF
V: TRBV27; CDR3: ASSLSGETQY
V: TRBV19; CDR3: ASRRTGGEETQY
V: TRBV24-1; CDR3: ATSDPDSGRAYNEQF
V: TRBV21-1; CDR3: ASTPLSWGDSYNSPLH